This TCR beta chain was identified during a study of cytomegalovirus exposure and HLA in healthy donors (dated by TCRdb to 2015 to 2018). Regarding the research as a whole: A later analysis indicated that the 90 to 150 validation repertoires were generated on the platform also employed for the roughly 730 repertoires of the first cohort. The study aimed to test whether signatures of past pathogen exposure could be identified by cataloging public T cell receptors. Besides the first cohort of roughly 640 subjects, a separate validation cohort made up of over 95 different subjects was used. To predict cytomegalovirus infection status, the study brought together high-throughput TCR immunosequencing, statistical association of individual TCRs with disease status, and machine learning. The paper's findings and limits, for the study overall: The classifier was reported to diagnose cytomegalovirus status with high specificity and sensitivity in both the original cohort and the validation cohort. A few of the identified cytomegalovirus-associated TCR beta chains were confirmed in vitro to be specific for cytomegalovirus antigens. In the study, roughly 160 TCR beta chains were listed as associated with cytomegalovirus. The authors suggested that the approach could potentially be generalized to other disease states and immunological phenotypes. While some public TCRs were present in many individuals, most TCR sequences turned up only very rarely across donors. The validation cohort had no HLA typing available for a later analysis, so co-occurrence within that cohort was assessed over all 120 or so repertoires. Of the cluster scores, 85% to 95% were above 0 in a later analysis, which found that TCRs clustered in the first cohort also tended to co-occur in the 120 or so validation repertoires.

After removal of 2 bases from V and 7 bases from J, the junction retains 4 bases not matched to a gene. CDR1 MNHNS and CDR2 SASEGT are derived from the germline V gene. The CDR3 contains 14 residues, cysteine and phenylalanine counted. The sequence is cut down to CDR3 DNA, 42 bases in frame from base 1. The donors were included in the validation cohort of 120 subjects, a group kept apart from the approximately 650-subject first cohort. Libraries were prepared through the immunoSEQ multiplex PCR assay. As for the original processing: A statistical classification framework was built for diagnosing cytomegalovirus status from the catalog of TCR beta chain sequences. What TCRdb holds here is the immuneACCESS table cut down to in-frame rearrangements. Part of the clones is not present; checked against another copy, under half of the missing clones reflect an unresolved V gene, and the others are unexplained. V and J calls and clone size are given by that table; D and trimming were obtained from the DNA. The sample table records 250,000 to 300,000 clones; around 90% of these occur just once. The ten largest clones add up to approximately 0.34% of the sample.

Worth noting for this clone: Its recognized antigen is unknown. Base-call qualities are not available, and no considerably larger clone is one nucleotide away.

The sequence came from a woman in her late teens or twenties in good health and CMV-seronegative. The sequenced sample was PBMCs. This chain is built from TRBV6-1 and TRBJ1-5; TRBD1 matches 8 bases in the middle. In nucleotide form, the sequence is TGTGCCAGCAGTGAACAGGGGGCCTGGCAGCCCCAGCATTTT. Translated, it reads CASSEQGAWQPQHF.